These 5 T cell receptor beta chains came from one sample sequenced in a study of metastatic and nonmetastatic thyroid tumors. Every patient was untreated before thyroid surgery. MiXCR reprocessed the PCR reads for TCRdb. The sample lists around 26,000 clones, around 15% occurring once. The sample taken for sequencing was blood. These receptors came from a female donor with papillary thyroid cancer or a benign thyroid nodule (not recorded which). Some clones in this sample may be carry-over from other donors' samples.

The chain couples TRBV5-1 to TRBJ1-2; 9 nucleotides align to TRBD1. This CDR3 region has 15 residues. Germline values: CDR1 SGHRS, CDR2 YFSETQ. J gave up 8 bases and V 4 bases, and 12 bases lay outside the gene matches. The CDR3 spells CASSPAPTGGEGYTF. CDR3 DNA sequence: TGCGCCAGCAGCCCAGCACCAACAGGGGGCGAGGGCTACACCTTC.

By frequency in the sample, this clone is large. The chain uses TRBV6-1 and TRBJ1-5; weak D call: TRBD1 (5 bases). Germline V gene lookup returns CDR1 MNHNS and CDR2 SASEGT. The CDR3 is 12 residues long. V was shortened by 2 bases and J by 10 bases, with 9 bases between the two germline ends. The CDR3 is CASSETGGPQHF. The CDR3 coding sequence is TGTGCCAGCAGTGAAACGGGGGGACCCCAGCATTTT.

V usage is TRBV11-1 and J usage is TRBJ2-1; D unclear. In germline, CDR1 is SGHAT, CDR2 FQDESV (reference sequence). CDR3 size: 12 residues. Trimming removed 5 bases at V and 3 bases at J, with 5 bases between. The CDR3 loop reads CASSSDYNEQFF. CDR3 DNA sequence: TGTGCCAGCAGCAGCGACTACAATGAGCAGTTCTTC.

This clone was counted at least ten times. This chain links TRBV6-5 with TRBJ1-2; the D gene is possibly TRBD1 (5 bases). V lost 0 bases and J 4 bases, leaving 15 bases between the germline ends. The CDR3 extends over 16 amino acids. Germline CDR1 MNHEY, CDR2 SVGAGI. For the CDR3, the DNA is TGTGCCAGCAGTTACTCGATGGGGGGGATCGGCTATGGCTACACCTTC. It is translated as CASSYSMGGIGYGYTF.

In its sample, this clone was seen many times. DNA for the CDR3: TGCAGTGCTTCATCTCCTGGACAGACGTCCAATTCACCCCTCCACTTT. Protein product: CSASSPGQTSNSPLHF. The rearrangement links TRBV20-1 to TRBJ1-6, with a tentative D call TRBD1 (6 bases). V dropped 5 bases and J dropped 7 bases, with 21 bases sitting between them. Per the germline V gene, CDR1 is DFQATT and CDR2 is SNEGSKA (reference sequence). This CDR3 has 16 residues.